This note documents a single T cell receptor beta chain sequence. The CDR3 is 13 residues long. V lost 5 bases to trimming and J lost 7 bases, with 12 bases between them. CDR1 MNHEY and CDR2 SVGEGT come from the germline V gene. The data stem from a study of control samples from healthy donors and cancer patients. Sequencing used immunoSEQ multiplex PCR; TCRdb keeps in-frame clones, though not all of them. The sample contains more than 60,000 clones, roughly 89% of which appear only once. This clonotype was sampled from a man in his fifties or sixties with colorectal cancer. V is TRBV6-2 or TRBV6-3 and J is TRBJ2-4, with D perhaps assigned TRBD1 or TRBD2 (6 bases each). Input material: PBMCs. Here the CDR3 DNA reads TGTGCCAGCAGTCGAGGAGGGGGGAACATTCAGTACTTC. The encoded protein is CASSRGGGNIQYF.